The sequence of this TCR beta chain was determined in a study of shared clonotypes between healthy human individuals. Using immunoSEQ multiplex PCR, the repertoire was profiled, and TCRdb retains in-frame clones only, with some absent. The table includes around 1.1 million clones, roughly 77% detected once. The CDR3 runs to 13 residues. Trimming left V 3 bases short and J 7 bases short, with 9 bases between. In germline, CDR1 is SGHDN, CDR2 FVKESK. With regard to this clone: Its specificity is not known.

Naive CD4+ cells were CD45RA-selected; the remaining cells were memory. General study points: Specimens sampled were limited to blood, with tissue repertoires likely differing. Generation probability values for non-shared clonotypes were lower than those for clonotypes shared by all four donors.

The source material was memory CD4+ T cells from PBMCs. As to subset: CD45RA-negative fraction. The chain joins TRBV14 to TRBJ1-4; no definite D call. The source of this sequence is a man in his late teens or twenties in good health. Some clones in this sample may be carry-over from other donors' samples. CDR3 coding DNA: TGTGCCAGCAGCCAGGGTATTGCTGAAAAACTGTTTTTT. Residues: CASSQGIAEKLFF.